These 2 T cell receptor beta chains were all obtained from the same sample, sequenced in a study of OX40 agonist ivuxolimab in advanced cancers. Generated by immunoSEQ multiplex PCR, the TCRdb table keeps only in-frame clones and is missing some. The sample includes approximately 17,000 clones, 70% to 90% of them seen just once. Source: CD4+ or CD8+ T cells sorted from blood, taken in a trial of the OX40 agonist ivuxolimab. The receptor source for this set is an adult with an advanced solid tumor such as melanoma, head and neck, liver or kidney cancer.

This chain connects TRBV7-3 to TRBJ2-3; the D gene is possibly TRBD2 (5 bases). V dropped 2 bases and J dropped 5 bases, with 17 bases sitting between them. This CDR3 contains 16 residues. Per germline, CDR1 SGHTA and CDR2 FQGTGA. This chain's CDR3 is CASSLDAGNLGDTQYF. The DNA of the CDR3 is TGTGCCAGCAGCTTAGATGCCGGGAACCTGGGAGATACGCAGTATTTT.

The J gene is TRBJ2-5, the V gene TRBV6-5; unclear D gene. The germline V gene has CDR1 MNHEY and CDR2 SVGAGI. V lost 0 bases and J 1 base, leaving 9 bases between the germline ends. This CDR3 is built from 15 residues. CDR3 residues: CASSYSVTSQETQYF. DNA of the CDR3: TGTGCCAGCAGTTACTCGGTGACTTCCCAAGAGACCCAGTACTTC.